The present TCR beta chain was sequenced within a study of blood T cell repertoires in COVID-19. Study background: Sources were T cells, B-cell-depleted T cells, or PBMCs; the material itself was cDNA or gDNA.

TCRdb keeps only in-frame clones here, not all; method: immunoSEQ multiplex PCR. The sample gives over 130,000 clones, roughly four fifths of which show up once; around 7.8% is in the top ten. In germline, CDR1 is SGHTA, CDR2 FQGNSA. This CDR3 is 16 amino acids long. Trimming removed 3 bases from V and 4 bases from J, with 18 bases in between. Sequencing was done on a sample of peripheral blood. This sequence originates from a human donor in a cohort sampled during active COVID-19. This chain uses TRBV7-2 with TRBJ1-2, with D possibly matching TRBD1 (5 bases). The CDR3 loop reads CASSFPEGAAIYGYTF. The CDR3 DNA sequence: TGTGCCAGCAGCTTTCCCGAAGGGGCCGCGATCTATGGCTACACCTTC.